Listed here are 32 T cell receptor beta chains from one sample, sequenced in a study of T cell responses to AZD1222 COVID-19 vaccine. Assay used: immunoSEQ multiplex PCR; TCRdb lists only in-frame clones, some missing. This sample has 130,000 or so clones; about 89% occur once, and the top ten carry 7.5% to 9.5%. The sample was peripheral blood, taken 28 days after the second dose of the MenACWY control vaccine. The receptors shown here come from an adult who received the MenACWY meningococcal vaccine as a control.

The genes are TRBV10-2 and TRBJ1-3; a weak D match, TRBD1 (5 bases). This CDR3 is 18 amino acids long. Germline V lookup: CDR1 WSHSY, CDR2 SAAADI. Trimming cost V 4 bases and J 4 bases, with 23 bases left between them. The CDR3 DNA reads TGCGCCAGCAGTGGGACCGGGACCCCAGTTACGAGGGGAAACACCATATATTTT. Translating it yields CASSGTGTPVTRGNTIYF.

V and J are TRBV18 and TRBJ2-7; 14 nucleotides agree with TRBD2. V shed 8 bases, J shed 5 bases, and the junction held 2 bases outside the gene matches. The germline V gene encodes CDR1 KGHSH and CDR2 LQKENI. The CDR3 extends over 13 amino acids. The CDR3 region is CASRGLAGDEQYF. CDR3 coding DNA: TGTGCCAGCAGGGGACTAGCGGGGGACGAGCAGTACTTC.

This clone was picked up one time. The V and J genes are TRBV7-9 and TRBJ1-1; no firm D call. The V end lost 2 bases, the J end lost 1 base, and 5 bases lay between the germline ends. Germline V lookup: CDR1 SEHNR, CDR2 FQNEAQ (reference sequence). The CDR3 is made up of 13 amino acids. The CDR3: CASSLLENTEAFF. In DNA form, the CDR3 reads TGTGCCAGCAGCTTACTGGAGAACACTGAAGCTTTCTTT.

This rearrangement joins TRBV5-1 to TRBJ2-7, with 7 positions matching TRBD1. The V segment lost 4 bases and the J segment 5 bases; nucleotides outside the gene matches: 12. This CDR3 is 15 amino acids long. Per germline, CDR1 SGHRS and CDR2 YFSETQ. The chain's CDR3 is CASSNQQGFRDEQYF. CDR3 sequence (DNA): TGCGCCAGCAGCAATCAACAGGGGTTTCGGGACGAGCAGTACTTC.

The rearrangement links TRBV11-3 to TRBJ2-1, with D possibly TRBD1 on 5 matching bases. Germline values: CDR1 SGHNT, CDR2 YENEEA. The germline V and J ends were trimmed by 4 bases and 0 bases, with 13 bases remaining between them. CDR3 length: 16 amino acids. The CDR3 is CASSSSTVNSYNEQFF. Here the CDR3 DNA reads TGTGCCAGCAGCTCTTCGACAGTTAACTCCTACAATGAGCAGTTCTTC.

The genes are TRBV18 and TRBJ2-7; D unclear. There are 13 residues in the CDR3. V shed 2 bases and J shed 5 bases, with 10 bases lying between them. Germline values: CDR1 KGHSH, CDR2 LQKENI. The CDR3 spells CASSPSSRDEQYF. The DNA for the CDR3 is TGTGCCAGCTCACCATCTTCACGCGACGAGCAGTACTTC.

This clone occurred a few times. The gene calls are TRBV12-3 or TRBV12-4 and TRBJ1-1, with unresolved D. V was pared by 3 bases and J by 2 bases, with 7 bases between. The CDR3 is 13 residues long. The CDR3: CASSLTANTEAFF. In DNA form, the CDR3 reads TGTGCCAGCAGTTTGACGGCCAACACTGAAGCTTTCTTT.

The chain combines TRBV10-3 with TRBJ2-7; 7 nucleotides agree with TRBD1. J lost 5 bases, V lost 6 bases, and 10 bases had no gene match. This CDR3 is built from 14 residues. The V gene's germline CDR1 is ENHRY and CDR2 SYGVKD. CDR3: CAIRDPQGTHEQYF. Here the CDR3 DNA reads TGTGCCATCAGGGACCCACAGGGGACCCACGAGCAGTACTTC.

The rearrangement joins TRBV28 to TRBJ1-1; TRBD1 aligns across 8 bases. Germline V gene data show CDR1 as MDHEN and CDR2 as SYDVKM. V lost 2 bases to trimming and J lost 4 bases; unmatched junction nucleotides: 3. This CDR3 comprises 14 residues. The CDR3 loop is CASSLPGQATEAFF. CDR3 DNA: TGTGCCAGCAGTTTACCGGGACAGGCCACTGAAGCTTTCTTT.

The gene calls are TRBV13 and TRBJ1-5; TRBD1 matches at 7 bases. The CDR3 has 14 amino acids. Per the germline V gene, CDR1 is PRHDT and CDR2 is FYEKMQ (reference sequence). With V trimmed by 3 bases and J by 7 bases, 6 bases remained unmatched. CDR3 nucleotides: TGTGCCAGCAGCTTCAGACAGGGCGGCCAGCCCCAGCATTTT. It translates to CASSFRQGGQPQHF.

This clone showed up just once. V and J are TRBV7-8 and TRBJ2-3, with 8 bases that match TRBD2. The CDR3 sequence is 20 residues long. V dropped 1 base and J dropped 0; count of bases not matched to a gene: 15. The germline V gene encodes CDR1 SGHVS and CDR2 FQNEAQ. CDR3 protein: CASSLEPGGGPFGSTDTQYF. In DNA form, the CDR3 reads TGTGCCAGCAGCTTAGAACCGGGCGGGGGGCCCTTCGGCAGCACAGATACGCAGTATTTT.

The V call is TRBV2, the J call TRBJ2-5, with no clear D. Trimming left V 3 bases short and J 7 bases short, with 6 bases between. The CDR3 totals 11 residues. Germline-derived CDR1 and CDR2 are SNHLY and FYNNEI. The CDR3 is CASSEMGTQYF. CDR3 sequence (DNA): TGTGCCAGCAGTGAGATGGGGACCCAGTACTTC.

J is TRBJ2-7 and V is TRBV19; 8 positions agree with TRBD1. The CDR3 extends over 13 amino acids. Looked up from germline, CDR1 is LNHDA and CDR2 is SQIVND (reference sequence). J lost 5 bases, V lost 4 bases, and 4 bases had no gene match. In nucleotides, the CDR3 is TGTGCCAGTAGTAACCAGGGGGCGGACGAGCAGTACTTC. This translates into CASSNQGADEQYF.

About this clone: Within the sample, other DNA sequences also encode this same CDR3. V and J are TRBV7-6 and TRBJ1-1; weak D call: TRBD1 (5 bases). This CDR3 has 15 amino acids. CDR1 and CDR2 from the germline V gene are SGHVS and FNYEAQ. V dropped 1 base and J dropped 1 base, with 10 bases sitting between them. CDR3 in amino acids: CASSLVGQGNTEAFF. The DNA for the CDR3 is TGTGCCAGCAGCTTAGTGGGCCAGGGGAACACTGAAGCTTTCTTT. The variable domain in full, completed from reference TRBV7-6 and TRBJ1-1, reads GAGVSQSPRYKVTKRGQDVALRCDPISGHVSLYWYRQALGQGPEFLTYFNYEAQQDKSGLPNDRFSAERPEGSISTLTIQRTEQRDSAMYRCASSLVGQGNTEAFFGQGTRLTVV.

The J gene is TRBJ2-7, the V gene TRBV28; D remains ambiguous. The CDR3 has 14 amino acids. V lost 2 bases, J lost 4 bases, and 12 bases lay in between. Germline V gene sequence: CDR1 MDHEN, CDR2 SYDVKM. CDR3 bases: TGTGCCAGCAGTTTACGCTCAGACGGGTACGAGCAGTACTTC. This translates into CASSLRSDGYEQYF.

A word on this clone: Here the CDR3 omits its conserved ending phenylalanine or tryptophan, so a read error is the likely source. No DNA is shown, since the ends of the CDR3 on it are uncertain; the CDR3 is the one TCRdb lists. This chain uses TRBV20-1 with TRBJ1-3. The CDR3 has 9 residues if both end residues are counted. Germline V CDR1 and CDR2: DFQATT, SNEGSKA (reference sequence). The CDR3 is CSAAAPLFS.

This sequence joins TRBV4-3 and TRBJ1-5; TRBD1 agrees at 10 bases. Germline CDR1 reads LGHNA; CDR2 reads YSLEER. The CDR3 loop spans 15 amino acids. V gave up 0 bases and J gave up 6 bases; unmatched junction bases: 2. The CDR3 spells CASSQEGDRGQPQHF. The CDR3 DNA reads TGCGCCAGCAGCCAAGAAGGGGACAGGGGTCAGCCCCAGCATTTT.

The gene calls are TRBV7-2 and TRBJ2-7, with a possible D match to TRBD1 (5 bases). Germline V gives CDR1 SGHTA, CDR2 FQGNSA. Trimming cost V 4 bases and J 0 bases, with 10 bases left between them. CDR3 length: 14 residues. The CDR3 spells CASSSQTDSYEQYF. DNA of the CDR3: TGTGCCAGCAGCTCGCAGACAGACTCCTACGAGCAGTACTTC.

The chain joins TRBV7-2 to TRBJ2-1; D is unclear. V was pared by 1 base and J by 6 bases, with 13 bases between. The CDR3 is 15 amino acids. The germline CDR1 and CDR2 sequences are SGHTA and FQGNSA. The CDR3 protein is CASSLEAVVPNEQFF. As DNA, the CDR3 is TGTGCCAGCAGCTTAGAGGCGGTGGTCCCCAATGAGCAGTTCTTC.

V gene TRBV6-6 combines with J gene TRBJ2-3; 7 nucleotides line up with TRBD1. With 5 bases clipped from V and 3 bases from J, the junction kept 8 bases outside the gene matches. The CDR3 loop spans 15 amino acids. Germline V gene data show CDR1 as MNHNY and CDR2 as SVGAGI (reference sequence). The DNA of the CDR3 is TGTGCCAGCAGTCCTACGGGACAGCCTACAGATACGCAGTATTTT. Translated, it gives CASSPTGQPTDTQYF.

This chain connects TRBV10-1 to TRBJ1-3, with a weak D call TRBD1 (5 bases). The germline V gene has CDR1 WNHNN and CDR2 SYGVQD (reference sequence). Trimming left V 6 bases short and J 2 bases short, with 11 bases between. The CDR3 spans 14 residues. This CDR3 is CASSQGSAGNTIYF. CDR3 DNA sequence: TGCGCCAGCAGCCAGGGTTCCGCTGGAAACACCATATATTTT.

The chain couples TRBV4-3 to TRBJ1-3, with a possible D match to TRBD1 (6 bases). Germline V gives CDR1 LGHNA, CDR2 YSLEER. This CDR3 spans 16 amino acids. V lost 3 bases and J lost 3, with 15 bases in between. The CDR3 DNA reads TGCGCCAGCAGCCAGGCCGGTCAGGGGTTTGGAAACACCATATATTTT. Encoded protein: CASSQAGQGFGNTIYF.

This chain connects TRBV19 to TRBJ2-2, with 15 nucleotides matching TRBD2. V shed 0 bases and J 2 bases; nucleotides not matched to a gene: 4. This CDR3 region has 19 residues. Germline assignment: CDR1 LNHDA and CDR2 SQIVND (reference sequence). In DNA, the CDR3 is TGTGCCAGTAGTATAGAAGGGACTAGCGGGGGGACTAACACCGGGGAGCTGTTTTTT. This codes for CASSIEGTSGGTNTGELFF.

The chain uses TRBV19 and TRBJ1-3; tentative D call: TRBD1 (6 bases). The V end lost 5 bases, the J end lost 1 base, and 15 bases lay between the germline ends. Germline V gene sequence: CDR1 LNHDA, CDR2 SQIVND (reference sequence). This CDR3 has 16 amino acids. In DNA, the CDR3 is TGTGCCAGTAGTGCCCGGGACACGTTATCTGGAAACACCATATATTTT. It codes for CASSARDTLSGNTIYF.

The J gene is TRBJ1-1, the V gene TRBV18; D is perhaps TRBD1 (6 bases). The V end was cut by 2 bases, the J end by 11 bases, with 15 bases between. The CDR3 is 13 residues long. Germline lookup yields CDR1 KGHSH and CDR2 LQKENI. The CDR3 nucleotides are TGTGCCAGCTCACCAAACAGGGAGGCGGAGGCTTTCTTT. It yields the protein CASSPNREAEAFF.

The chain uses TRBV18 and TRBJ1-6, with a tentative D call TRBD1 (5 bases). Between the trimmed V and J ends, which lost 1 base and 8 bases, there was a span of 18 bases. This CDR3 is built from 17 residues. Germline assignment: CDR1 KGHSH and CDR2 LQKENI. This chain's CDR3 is CASSPLVAGLTDSPLHF. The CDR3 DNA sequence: TGTGCCAGCTCACCACTCGTTGCGGGCTTGACAGATTCACCCCTCCACTTT.

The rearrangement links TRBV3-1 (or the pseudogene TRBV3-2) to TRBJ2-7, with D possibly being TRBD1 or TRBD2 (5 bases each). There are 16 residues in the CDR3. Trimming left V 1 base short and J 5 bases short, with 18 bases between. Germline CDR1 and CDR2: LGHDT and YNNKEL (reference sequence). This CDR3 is CASSQGGTPLPNEQYF. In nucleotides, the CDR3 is TGTGCCAGCAGCCAAGGAGGGACCCCCCTACCTAACGAGCAGTACTTC.

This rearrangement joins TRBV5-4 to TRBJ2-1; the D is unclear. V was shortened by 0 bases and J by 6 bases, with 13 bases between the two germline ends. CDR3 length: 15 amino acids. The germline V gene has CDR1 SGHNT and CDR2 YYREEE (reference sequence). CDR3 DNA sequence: TGTGCCAGCAGCTTGGAAGGGTTAATGGGCAATGAGCAGTTCTTC. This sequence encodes CASSLEGLMGNEQFF.

CDR3 amino acids: CASSPRWAGNTDTQYF. The CDR3, as DNA: TGTGCCAGCAGCCCCCGTTGGGCGGGAAACACAGATACGCAGTATTTT. V usage is TRBV28 and J usage is TRBJ2-3; tentative D call: TRBD2 (6 bases). Germline V lookup: CDR1 MDHEN, CDR2 SYDVKM. Between the trimmed V and J ends, which lost 6 bases and 2 bases, there was a span of 18 bases. CDR3 size: 16 residues.

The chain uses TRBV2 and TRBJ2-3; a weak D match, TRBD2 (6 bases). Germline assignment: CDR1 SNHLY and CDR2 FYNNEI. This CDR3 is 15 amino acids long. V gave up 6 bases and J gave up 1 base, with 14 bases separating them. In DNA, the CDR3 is TGTGCCAGCAGGGGTCTAGCGTCTGGCACAGATACGCAGTATTTT. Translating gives CASRGLASGTDTQYF.

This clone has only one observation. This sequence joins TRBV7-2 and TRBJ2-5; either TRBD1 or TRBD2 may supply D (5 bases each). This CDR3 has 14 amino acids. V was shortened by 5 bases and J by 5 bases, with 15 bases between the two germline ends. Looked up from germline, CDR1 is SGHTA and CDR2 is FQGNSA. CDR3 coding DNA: TGTGCCAGCAGCAACACTAGGGGTCTGGAGACCCAGTACTTC. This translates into CASSNTRGLETQYF.

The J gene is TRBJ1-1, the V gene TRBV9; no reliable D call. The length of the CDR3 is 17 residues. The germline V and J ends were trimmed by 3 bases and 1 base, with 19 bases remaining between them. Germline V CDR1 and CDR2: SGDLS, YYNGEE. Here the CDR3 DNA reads TGTGCCAGCAGCGCATCCCGAACGGGGAGGTCGAACACTGAAGCTTTCTTT. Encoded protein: CASSASRTGRSNTEAFF.